Reported below is one TCR beta chain. This entry comes from a study of CD8+ T cells in alopecia areata. Treatment reported: oral pan-JAK inhibitor, 5-10 mg twice daily. PBMCs yielded sorted CD4+ and CD8+ T cells. Sequencing used cDNA as its template, made by extracting RNA and reverse transcribing it. Here immunoSEQ multiplex PCR was the method, and the copy in TCRdb shows in-frame clones only, minus some. The table records about 180,000 clones, 58% of them present only once. Trimming cost V 1 base and J 13 bases, with 19 bases left between them. CDR1 and CDR2 (germline): SGHAT, FQNNGV. This CDR3 contains 14 residues.

The chain employs TRBV11-2 and TRBJ1-2; no clear D gene. This sample comprised CD4+ T cells sorted from blood, obtained between weeks 55 and 65, from a patient treated with tofacitinib. The receptor was derived from a human donor with alopecia areata. The CDR3 nucleotides read TGTGCCAGCAGCTTAGCTCTCGCGTCGGGCCTAGTCACCTTC. This translates into CASSLALASGLVTF.